The 11 T cell receptor beta chains presented below share a single source sample, sequenced in a study of post-analysis software for immune sequencing data. Points from the study as a whole: Relative to controls, patients had about five TRBV segments at higher frequency, with TRBV5-6, TRBV5-1 and TRBV20-1 among these.

Included in the TCR beta cDNA libraries were unique molecular identifiers. TCRdb called the PCR reads again in MiXCR, with one record for every CDR3 protein. The data hold about 500,000 distinct CDR3 sequences, with around 40% observed a single time. Antigen specificity for these receptors is unknown. Material for sequencing was blood. All receptors derive from a girl aged 5-17 years with multiple sclerosis.

The chain recombines TRBV7-3 with TRBJ1-2; 7 nucleotides match TRBD1. V shed 6 bases, J shed 4 bases, and the junction held 11 bases outside the gene matches. From germline, CDR1 is SGHTA and CDR2 FQGTGA. This CDR3 contains 15 residues. The CDR3 loop is CASSSGDRESYGYTF. The CDR3 DNA follows: TGTGCCAGCAGTTCCGGCGACAGGGAAAGCTATGGCTACACCTTC. The complete variable domain, with remaining parts taken from reference TRBV7-3 and TRBJ1-2, reads GAGVSQTPSNKVTEKGKYVELRCDPISGHTALYWYRQSLGQGPEFLIYFQGTGAADDSGLPNDRFFAVRPEGSVSTLKIQRTERGDSAVYLCASSSGDRESYGYTFGSGTRLTVV.

This sequence joins TRBV7-2 and TRBJ1-1; D call uncertain. V lost 5 bases, J lost 1 base, and 8 bases lay in between. CDR3 length: 13 residues. In germline, CDR1 is SGHTA, CDR2 FQGNSA. Written as DNA, the CDR3 is TGTGCCAGCAGCCAGCTCGGGAACACTGAAGCTTTCTTT. Protein: CASSQLGNTEAFF.

The chain uses TRBV7-9 and TRBJ2-1; TRBD2 matches 13 bases. From germline, CDR1 is SEHNR and CDR2 FQNEAQ (reference sequence). This CDR3 is 18 amino acids long. With 5 bases clipped from V and 4 bases from J, the junction kept 11 bases outside the gene matches. The CDR3 spells CASSTLSGTSGIYNEQFF. CDR3 DNA: TGTGCCAGCAGCACTCTTTCCGGGACTAGCGGGATTTACAATGAGCAGTTCTTC.

The V call is TRBV20-1, the J call TRBJ2-7, with D possibly being TRBD2 (6 bases). The germline CDR1 and CDR2 sequences are DFQATT and SNEGSKA (reference sequence). The CDR3 length is 12 residues. Trimming removed 6 bases from V and 3 bases from J, with 12 bases in between. The chain's CDR3 is CSATWRDYEQYF. CDR3 DNA sequence: TGCAGTGCCACATGGAGGGACTACGAGCAGTACTTC.

The chain has TRBV29-1 and TRBJ1-2; D is perhaps TRBD1 (5 bases). CDR3 length equals 13 residues. The germline gives CDR1 SQVTM, CDR2 ANQGSEA. Trimming removed 0 bases from V and 8 bases from J, with 13 bases in between. The CDR3 region has the DNA TGCAGCGTTGAAGATCGCGGGGCGGGGGGCTACACCTTC. Protein sequence: CSVEDRGAGGYTF.

As concerns this clonotype: At one end, the junction sequence differs from germline, possibly due to a read error. V gene TRBV2 combines with J gene TRBJ2-3; 8 nucleotides match TRBD1. This CDR3 has 14 residues. Germline V gene data show CDR1 as SNHLY and CDR2 as FYNNEI. The CDR3, as DNA: TGTGCTAGCACTCCGGGACAGGCCACAGATACGCAGTATTTT. Protein sequence: CASTPGQATDTQYF.

This clonotype was seen a handful of times. The chain has TRBV10-3 and TRBJ1-5; 7 bases fit TRBD1. Germline lookup yields CDR1 ENHRY and CDR2 SYGVKD. V shed 6 bases, J shed 2 bases, and the junction held 4 bases outside the gene matches. The CDR3 is 14 amino acids. The CDR3 DNA reads TGTGCCATCAGCAATGACAGGGGCAATCAGCCCCAGCATTTT. Its translation is CAISNDRGNQPQHF.

The V gene is TRBV20-1, the J gene TRBJ2-7; TRBD2 might be the D (6 bases). Per germline, CDR1 DFQATT and CDR2 SNEGSKA (reference sequence). This CDR3 contains 14 residues. The CDR3 sequence is CSQRAPRSSYEQYF. Written as DNA, the CDR3 is TGCAGCCAGCGGGCCCCGCGGAGCTCCTACGAGCAGTACTTC.

This clonotype was seen only once. No conserved phenylalanine or tryptophan is present at the end of the CDR3, so a read error is the likely explanation. The chain is built from TRBV6-7 and TRBJ2-7, with a tentative D call TRBD2 (5 bases). TRBV6-7 is treated as an ORF (open reading frame) with a function not yet certain. The CDR3 extends over 14 amino acids. V was clipped by 2 bases and J by 1 base, with 9 bases between them. CDR3 DNA: TGTGCCAGCAGTTACCACCGGACTTCCTACGAGCAGTACCTC. Its translation: CASSYHRTSYEQYL.

The table lists this clonotype with a few counts. V usage is TRBV20-1 and J usage is TRBJ2-7; no clear D. Germline V gene sequence: CDR1 DFQATT, CDR2 SNEGSKA (reference sequence). This CDR3 comprises 15 residues. Deletions cut 3 bases from V and 1 base from J, with 16 bases between. In DNA form, the CDR3 reads TGCAGTGCTAGGAAAGCAGGTCGCTGGTCCTACGAGCAGTACTTC. As protein: CSARKAGRWSYEQYF.

The CDR3 protein is CASSQDLGKYQPQHF. CDR3 DNA: TGCGCCAGCAGCCAAGATTTGGGCAAATATCAGCCCCAGCATTTT. V is TRBV4-3 and J is TRBJ1-5; D gene unclear. Trimming took 0 bases from V and 5 from J, leaving 11 bases between them. The germline V gene has CDR1 LGHNA and CDR2 YSLEER. The CDR3 loop spans 15 amino acids.